This TCR beta chain emerged from a study of cytomegalovirus exposure and HLA in healthy donors. In the study overall: As released early, the data held roughly 85 million unique TCRs from HLA-typed donors.

Study findings and constraints: Listed as cytomegalovirus-associated were around 160 TCR beta chains.

About this clone: Its target is unknown.

The CDR3 has 16 amino acids. Germline CDR1 and CDR2: MNHEY and SMNVEV (reference sequence). V gave up 3 bases and J gave up 6 bases; unmatched junction bases: 11. 13 Jbeta primers and 60 Vbeta primers were used for the PCR. Profiling relied on immunoSEQ multiplex PCR, and the TCRdb table lists in-frame clones only, not all of them. The sample contains some 60,000 clones, 75% to 85% of which appear only once. The source of this sequence is a human donor in good health. The sequenced sample was PBMCs. This chain joins TRBV27 and TRBJ2-3, with 8 bases fitting TRBD2. CDR3 nucleotide sequence: TGTGCCAGCAGTTTCTCAGCGGGAGAAAGGTTTGATACGCAGTATTTT. This encodes CASSFSAGERFDTQYF.